The 17 T cell receptor beta chains below come from one sample, sequenced in a study of blood T cells in healthy people across ages. With a J-beta primer mix and a sample-barcoded 5' primer, a second PCR ran about 7 to 12 cycles. TCRdb itself ran the 5' RACE reads through MiXCR, one entry per CDR3 protein. The sample has about 1,800,000 distinct CDR3 sequences, under 30% seen once; the top ten hold around 7.7%. The sequenced sample consisted of blood. These receptors all stem from a woman under 40 in good health.

This clonotype was recorded at least ten times. The rearrangement joins TRBV7-2 to TRBJ2-7, with a tentative D call TRBD2 (5 bases). Germline CDR1 is SGHTA and CDR2 is FQGNSA. The CDR3 consists of 13 residues. V dropped 1 base and J dropped 7 bases, with 11 bases sitting between them. CDR3 region: CASSLEAVSEQYF. As DNA, the CDR3 is TGTGCCAGCAGCTTAGAAGCGGTCTCTGAGCAGTACTTC.

The chain recombines TRBV24-1 with TRBJ1-1, with a tentative D call TRBD1 (6 bases). The germline V and J ends were trimmed by 4 bases and 6 bases, with 11 bases remaining between them. Germline CDR1 and CDR2: KGHDR and SFDVKD. The CDR3 totals 13 residues. CDR3 amino acids: CATSDGGRAEAFF. The DNA of the CDR3 is TGTGCCACCAGTGACGGGGGCCGTGCTGAAGCTTTCTTT.

This clonotype was observed many times. This chain joins TRBV10-3 and TRBJ2-7; D gene uncertain. CDR1 and CDR2 (germline): ENHRY, SYGVKD. The CDR3 sequence is 13 residues long. Trimming shortened V by 4 bases and J by 3 bases, and 10 bases separated the two germline ends. CDR3 residues: CAISGGGNYEQYF. As DNA, the CDR3 is TGTGCCATCAGTGGTGGCGGAAACTACGAGCAGTACTTC.

This clonotype was seen once. This chain connects TRBV28 to TRBJ2-7; D might be TRBD2 (6 bases). With 5 bases removed from V and 6 bases from J, the gap between germline ends came to 11 bases. Germline V lookup: CDR1 MDHEN, CDR2 SYDVKM. The CDR3 consists of 12 residues. The CDR3 DNA reads as TGTGCCAGCAGTCTAACACTAGCCGAGCAGTACTTC. This gives the protein CASSLTLAEQYF.

The chain combines TRBV20-1 with TRBJ1-6, with 7 bases matching TRBD1. The germline gives CDR1 DFQATT, CDR2 SNEGSKA (reference sequence). This CDR3 comprises 15 residues. Trimming at V came to 3 bases and at J to 4 bases, leaving 6 bases not matched to a gene. CDR3 region: CSARATGSYNSPLHF. The DNA of the CDR3 is TGCAGTGCTAGGGCGACAGGGTCGTATAATTCACCCCTCCACTTT.

This clonotype was observed a handful of times. The rearrangement joins TRBV29-1 to TRBJ2-2; D is undetermined. Trimming stripped 5 bases from V and 2 bases from J, with 9 bases between. This CDR3 comprises 13 residues. From germline, CDR1 is SQVTM and CDR2 ANQGSEA. The CDR3 region has the DNA TGCAGCGTTAGTCAGGTTAACACCGGGGAGCTGTTTTTT. Translated, it gives CSVSQVNTGELFF.

This clonotype was seen many times. The rearrangement uses TRBV5-1 and TRBJ2-7; D remains unclear. Trimming left V 1 base short and J 4 bases short, with 9 bases between. Germline V CDR1 and CDR2: SGHRS, YFSETQ. This CDR3 has 13 amino acids. CDR3 DNA sequence: TGCGCCAGCAGCTTGTCGCCAGCATACGAGCAGTACTTC. Protein product: CASSLSPAYEQYF. Complete variable domain (other parts from reference TRBV5-1 and TRBJ2-7): KAGVTQTPRYLIKTRGQQVTLSCSPISGHRSVSWYQQTPGQGLQFLFEYFSETQRNKGNFPGRFSGRQFSNSRSEMNVSTLELGDSALYLCASSLSPAYEQYFGPGTRLTVT.

At least ten counts were recorded for this clonotype. V gene TRBV7-2 combines with J gene TRBJ2-5, with TRBD1 matching over 7 bases. CDR3 size: 16 residues. The germline V gene has CDR1 SGHTA and CDR2 FQGNSA. Trimming removed 4 bases from V and 1 base from J; junction bases left unmatched: 9. CDR3 in amino acids: CASSSLPTGTQETQYF. CDR3 sequence (DNA): TGTGCCAGCAGCTCATTACCGACAGGGACCCAAGAGACCCAGTACTTC. The full variable domain, rest sourced from reference TRBV7-2 and TRBJ2-5, is GAGVSQSPSNKVTEKGKDVELRCDPISGHTALYWYRQSLGQGLEFLIYFQGNSAPDKSGLPSDRFSAERTGGSVSTLTIQRTQQEDSAVYLCASSSLPTGTQETQYFGPGTRLLVL.

This clonotype was seen a handful of times. The rearrangement joins TRBV5-1 to TRBJ1-1; D is ambiguous. Germline CDR1 reads SGHRS; CDR2 reads YFSETQ. This CDR3 is 13 amino acids long. Trimming took off 4 bases at V and 1 base at J, with 8 bases between the two ends. The DNA of the CDR3 is TGCGCCAGCAGCACGACTTCGAACACTGAAGCTTTCTTT. This encodes CASSTTSNTEAFF.

This clonotype came up a few times. This sequence joins TRBV27 and TRBJ1-2, with 7 bases identical to TRBD1. CDR1 MNHEY and CDR2 SMNVEV come from the germline V gene (reference sequence). This CDR3 region has 14 residues. V lost 0 bases and J lost 7; bases outside the gene matches: 5. The CDR3 bases are TGTGCCAGCAGTTTATCAGGGGGCGCGGGTGGCTACACCTTC. Translation: CASSLSGGAGGYTF.

This clonotype was detected only a few times. V usage is TRBV3-1 and J usage is TRBJ1-5; no clear D. The CDR3 runs 17 residues. Trimming left V 0 bases short and J 2 bases short, with 14 bases between. The germline CDR1 and CDR2 sequences are LGHDT and YNNKEL (reference sequence). The chain's CDR3 is CASSQDRADRGNQPQHF. CDR3 DNA: TGTGCCAGCAGCCAAGATAGGGCAGATAGAGGCAATCAGCCCCAGCATTTT. Full variable domain (remainder filled in from reference TRBV3-1 and TRBJ1-5): DTAVSQTPKYLVTQMGNDKSIKCEQNLGHDTMYWYKQDSKKFLKIMFSYNNKELIINETVPNRFSPKSPDKAHLNLHINSLELGDSAVYFCASSQDRADRGNQPQHFGDGTRLSIL.

The chain recombines TRBV6-5 with TRBJ2-5; tentative D call: TRBD2 (6 bases). Germline CDR1 reads MNHEY; CDR2 reads SVGAGI. V was clipped by 0 bases and J by 3 bases, with 20 bases between them. CDR3 length: 18 residues. CDR3 residues: CASSYSGAVPPGEETQYF. The CDR3 region has the DNA TGTGCCAGCAGTTACTCCGGGGCTGTACCCCCGGGGGAAGAGACCCAGTACTTC.

The rearrangement uses TRBV6-2 or TRBV6-3 and TRBJ2-4; 7 nucleotides line up with TRBD2. Germline V lookup: CDR1 MNHEY, CDR2 SVGEGT. The V gene end was trimmed by 7 bases and the J gene end by 1 base; junction bases not matched to a gene: 7. The CDR3 totals 15 residues. CDR3 sequence reads: CASTEGGAAKNIQYF. CDR3 DNA sequence: TGTGCCAGCACCGAGGGAGGGGCGGCCAAAAACATTCAGTACTTC.

V usage is TRBV6-5 and J usage is TRBJ2-1, with D maybe TRBD1 (6 bases). Germline-derived CDR1 and CDR2 are MNHEY and SVGAGI. The CDR3 consists of 14 residues. V lost 2 bases and J 7 bases, leaving 12 bases between the germline ends. Written as DNA, the CDR3 is TGTGCCAGCAGTTACATCAGGGGCAGTAATGAGCAGTTCTTC. Its protein product is CASSYIRGSNEQFF.

This clonotype occurred a few times. The chain joins TRBV7-9 to TRBJ1-6; maybe TRBD1 (5 bases). V was pared by 6 bases and J by 7 bases, with 16 bases between. Per germline, CDR1 SEHNR and CDR2 FQNEAQ (reference sequence). CDR3 length: 15 residues. CDR3 nucleotides: TGTGCCAGCAGTTCCAGGGAACTTAGGAATTCACCCCTCCACTTT. Amino acid sequence: CASSSRELRNSPLHF.

V and J are TRBV5-1 and TRBJ2-1; no definite D call. Germline CDR1 is SGHRS and CDR2 is YFSETQ. Trimming shortened V by 4 bases and J by 0 bases, and 11 bases separated the two germline ends. The CDR3 runs 15 residues. Here the CDR3 DNA reads TGCGCCAGCAGCCGTCGATCGAGCTCCTACAATGAGCAGTTCTTC. Protein sequence: CASSRRSSSYNEQFF.

This clonotype came up once. CDR3 coding DNA: TGCGCCAGCGGGACGGTCTTGGGGAACACTGAAGCTTTCTTT. The encoded protein is CASGTVLGNTEAFF. The gene calls are TRBV4-3 and TRBJ1-1; D may be TRBD1 (5 bases). V was clipped by 8 bases and J by 1 base, with 14 bases between them. This CDR3 is 14 amino acids long. Germline-derived CDR1 and CDR2 are LGHNA and YSLEER.